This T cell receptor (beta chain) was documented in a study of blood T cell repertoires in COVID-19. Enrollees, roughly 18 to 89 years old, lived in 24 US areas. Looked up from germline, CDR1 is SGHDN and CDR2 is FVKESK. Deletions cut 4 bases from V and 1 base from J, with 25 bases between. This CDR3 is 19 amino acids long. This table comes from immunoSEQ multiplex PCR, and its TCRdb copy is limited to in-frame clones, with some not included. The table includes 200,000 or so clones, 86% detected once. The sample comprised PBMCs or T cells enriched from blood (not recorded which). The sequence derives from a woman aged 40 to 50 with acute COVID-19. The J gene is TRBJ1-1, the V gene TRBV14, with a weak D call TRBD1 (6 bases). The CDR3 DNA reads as TGTGCCAGCAGCCCAAGCTTTCTGGGACAAGGGGGACCGAACACTGAAGCTTTCTTT. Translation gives CASSPSFLGQGGPNTEAFF.